This T cell receptor (beta chain) was profiled in a study of PD-L1 blockade in urothelial cancer. Background on the study: Bladder-origin urothelial cancer in males covered twenty-five of 29 patients. Across blood samples, T cells had a median count of approximately 130,000.

Trimming at V came to 5 bases and at J to 4 bases, leaving 7 bases not matched to a gene. Germline CDR1 is GTSNPN and CDR2 is SVGIG (reference sequence). CDR3 length: 14 amino acids. Using immunoSEQ multiplex PCR, the repertoire was profiled, and TCRdb retains in-frame clones only, with some absent. The sample holds roughly 45,000 clones, roughly 80% seen once. The time point: peripheral blood 6 weeks after treatment start. This specimen was PBMCs, taken around atezolizumab (anti-PD-L1) treatment. This sequence was found in a man aged 55 to 70 with urothelial cancer. This chain joins TRBV30 and TRBJ2-5; 10 positions match TRBD1. This chain's CDR3 is CAWGPGDRGETQYF. CDR3 coding DNA: TGTGCCTGGGGCCCAGGGGACAGGGGAGAGACCCAGTACTTC.